The 21 T cell receptor beta chains given below trace back to one sample, sequenced in a study of blood T cell repertoires in COVID-19 (dated by TCRdb to 2018 to 2021). Receptor amplification or capture employed the immunoSEQ multiplex PCR assay. As stored in TCRdb, this immuneACCESS dataset retains in-frame rearrangements with V and J assigned. A fraction of the clones does not appear; measured against another copy, unresolved V genes explain less than half of the discrepancy, and the remainder lacks a known reason. The sample profile shows some 150,000 clones; roughly 86% of them were found once. In total, the top ten clones hold roughly 8% of the sample. The source material was peripheral blood. These TCRs come from a woman in her sixties with acute or convalescent COVID-19.

V is TRBV14 and J is TRBJ1-2, with TRBD1 matching over 7 bases. CDR1 and CDR2 from the germline V gene are SGHDN and FVKESK. This CDR3 is built from 13 residues. V shed 4 bases and J 3 bases; nucleotides not matched to a gene: 2. This CDR3 is CASSPGQYYGYTF. CDR3 DNA: TGTGCCAGCAGCCCGGGACAGTACTATGGCTACACCTTC.

The genes are TRBV30 and TRBJ1-2; no definite D call. Between the trimmed V and J ends, which lost 2 bases and 5 bases, there was a span of 6 bases. Germline V gene sequence: CDR1 GTSNPN, CDR2 SVGIG (reference sequence). CDR3 length: 11 residues. The CDR3 reads CAWSREYGYTF. In DNA, the CDR3 is TGTGCCTGGAGTAGAGAATATGGCTACACCTTC.

The rearrangement joins TRBV15 to TRBJ2-3; 7 bases match TRBD2. The CDR3 has 13 residues. V was pared by 0 bases and J by 11 bases, with 5 bases of the junction left unmatched. Per germline, CDR1 LNHNV and CDR2 YYDKDF (reference sequence). CDR3 bases: TGTGCCACCAGCAGAGAAAGGCGCGGGGGGCAGTATTTT. It specifies CATSRERRGGQYF.

The CDR3 region has the DNA TGTGCCAGCAAAGGTCGGGTATACTACGAGCAGTACTTC. Encoded protein: CASKGRVYYEQYF. This chain links TRBV28 with TRBJ2-7; no firm D call. V was trimmed by 7 bases and J by 3 bases, leaving 13 bases between them. CDR3 length equals 13 residues. Germline CDR1 MDHEN, CDR2 SYDVKM.

The chain is built from TRBV19 and TRBJ2-1; D is possibly TRBD2 (6 bases). The V end lost 1 base, the J end lost 11 bases, and 9 bases lay between the germline ends. Germline V gene data show CDR1 as LNHDA and CDR2 as SQIVND (reference sequence). The CDR3 has 12 amino acids. CDR3 sequence reads: CASSIGGLKQFF. The CDR3, as DNA: TGTGCCAGTAGTATAGGAGGACTAAAGCAGTTCTTC.

The J gene is TRBJ2-7, the V gene TRBV7-2; 8 nucleotides line up with TRBD1. The junction had 8 bases not matched to a gene; V was cut back by 2 bases and J by 5 bases. Germline values: CDR1 SGHTA, CDR2 FQGNSA. CDR3 length: 15 residues. The CDR3 bases are TGTGCCAGCAGCTTATCCAGGGGGCCATCAGACGAGCAGTACTTC. This codes for CASSLSRGPSDEQYF.

The CDR3 reads CASSLGPATGELFF. CDR3 nucleotides: TGCGCCAGCAGTCTGGGGCCAGCCACCGGGGAGCTGTTTTTT. This chain uses TRBV5-1 with TRBJ2-2; possibly TRBD1 for D (5 bases). Trimming took off 5 bases at V and 4 bases at J, with 12 bases between the two ends. The CDR3 contains 14 residues. The germline V gene has CDR1 SGHRS and CDR2 YFSETQ. The variable domain in full, completed from reference TRBV5-1 and TRBJ2-2, reads KAGVTQTPRYLIKTRGQQVTLSCSPISGHRSVSWYQQTPGQGLQFLFEYFSETQRNKGNFPGRFSGRQFSNSRSEMNVSTLELGDSALYLCASSLGPATGELFFGEGSRLTVL.

The chain uses TRBV27 and TRBJ2-5; 7 bases line up with TRBD2. J gave up 4 bases and V 2 bases, and 10 bases lay outside the gene matches. This CDR3 spans 16 amino acids. In germline, CDR1 is MNHEY, CDR2 SMNVEV (reference sequence). As DNA, the CDR3 is TGTGCCAGCAGTTTAAGGGCTCGGGGGGTTCCAGAGACCCAGTACTTC. Translated, it gives CASSLRARGVPETQYF.

This chain connects TRBV6-5 to TRBJ2-7; 8 bases align to TRBD1. CDR3 size: 14 residues. Germline-derived CDR1 and CDR2 are MNHEY and SVGAGI. Losses at the gene ends were 6 bases for V and 3 bases for J; bases not matched to a gene: 7. The CDR3 sequence is CASRLQGGFYEQYF. In DNA form, the CDR3 reads TGTGCCAGCAGGCTACAGGGGGGATTCTACGAGCAGTACTTC.

The rearrangement links TRBV4-2 to TRBJ2-7; 8 positions agree with TRBD2. Germline V gene data show CDR1 as LGHNA and CDR2 as YNFKEQ. The trim removed 1 base at V and 7 bases at J, leaving 9 bases unmatched. There are 15 residues in the CDR3. Here the CDR3 reads CASSQAGGDIREQYF. In DNA, the CDR3 is TGTGCCAGCAGCCAAGCGGGAGGGGACATAAGAGAGCAGTACTTC.

This rearrangement joins TRBV7-9 to TRBJ2-5, with TRBD2 identical over 7 bases. The germline gives CDR1 SEHNR, CDR2 FQNEAQ (reference sequence). The CDR3 spans 15 residues. Trimming removed 2 bases from V and 13 bases from J; junction bases left unmatched: 16. CDR3 amino acids: CASSLRASGGSLRYF. Written as DNA, the CDR3 is TGTGCCAGCAGCTTAAGGGCTAGCGGAGGGTCCCTTAGGTACTTC.

This clone was observed once. The V and J genes are TRBV2 and TRBJ1-1, with D tentatively TRBD1 (5 bases). CDR1 is SNHLY and CDR2 is FYNNEI in the germline V gene. The ends were cut back, 5 bases at V and 4 bases at J, with 11 bases in the middle. The CDR3 runs to 13 residues. The CDR3 loop reads CASSIRGLTEAFF. The CDR3 DNA reads TGTGCCAGCAGTATTCGGGGACTCACTGAAGCTTTCTTT.

The genes are TRBV5-1 and TRBJ1-3; TRBD1 might be the D (6 bases). Germline V gives CDR1 SGHRS, CDR2 YFSETQ. CDR3 size: 15 residues. V shed 0 bases and J shed 4 bases, with 11 bases lying between them. CDR3 amino acids: CASSLAGTNGNTIYF. CDR3 coding DNA: TGCGCCAGCAGCTTGGCCGGGACAAACGGAAACACCATATATTTT.

The V call is TRBV6-1, the J call TRBJ2-3; 11 positions match TRBD2. Unmatched junction bases numbered 3, after V lost 1 base and J lost 3 bases. This CDR3 has 16 residues. CDR1 and CDR2 from the germline V gene are MNHNS and SASEGT. CDR3 sequence: CASSEGASGGTDTQYF. CDR3 DNA sequence: TGTGCCAGCAGTGAAGGGGCTAGCGGGGGGACAGATACGCAGTATTTT.

This rearrangement joins TRBV28 to TRBJ1-5; 10 nucleotides align to TRBD1. The CDR3 runs to 14 residues. The V segment lost 1 base and the J segment 9 bases; nucleotides outside the gene matches: 3. The germline V gene has CDR1 MDHEN and CDR2 SYDVKM. CDR3 sequence reads: CASSLLDRGRPQHF. CDR3 nucleotide sequence: TGTGCCAGCAGTTTATTGGACAGGGGGAGGCCCCAGCATTTT.

The CDR3 sequence: CASSKGAQGEQYF. In nucleotides, the CDR3 is TGTGCCAGCAGCAAGGGGGCGCAGGGCGAGCAGTACTTC. The chain joins TRBV21-1 to TRBJ2-7; no check of the table's D call, TRBD1, against the DNA was made. TRBV21-1 is noted as a pseudogene. This CDR3 has 13 residues.

V usage is TRBV6-1 and J usage is TRBJ1-1; D gene unclear. CDR1 and CDR2 (germline): MNHNS, SASEGT. The CDR3 contains 19 residues. With 0 bases removed from V and 1 base from J, the gap between germline ends came to 21 bases. The DNA of the CDR3 is TGTGCCAGCAGTGAAGCGGTCCTAGGCGGCCTCATGGGGAACACTGAAGCTTTCTTT. This translates into CASSEAVLGGLMGNTEAFF.

The chain uses TRBV11-3 and TRBJ1-1, with TRBD1 as a possible D gene (6 bases). Per the germline V gene, CDR1 is SGHNT and CDR2 is YENEEA. V was clipped by 5 bases and J by 1 base, with 17 bases between them. The CDR3 is 16 residues long. The CDR3 DNA sequence: TGTGCCAGCAGCCCACACCCGACGACAGGGAACACTGAAGCTTTCTTT. Its protein is CASSPHPTTGNTEAFF.

This clone has only one observation. CDR3 nucleotides: TGTGCCAGCAGCCTCCGCAGCTCTGGGGCCAACGTCCTGACTTTC. Translating it yields CASSLRSSGANVLTF. V usage is TRBV5-8 and J usage is TRBJ2-6; D remains ambiguous. V shed 4 bases and J shed 0 bases, with 8 bases lying between them. There are 15 residues in the CDR3. The V gene's germline CDR1 is SGHTS and CDR2 YDEGEE.

The rearrangement joins TRBV28 to TRBJ2-2, with TRBD1 as a possible D gene (6 bases). With 5 bases removed from V and 4 bases from J, the gap between germline ends came to 14 bases. The length of the CDR3 is 15 residues. The germline V gene has CDR1 MDHEN and CDR2 SYDVKM. DNA of the CDR3: TGTGCCAGCAGTGCTCGGGGCAGGGGCACCGGGGAGCTGTTTTTT. This translates into CASSARGRGTGELFF.

This chain joins TRBV20-1 and TRBJ2-5; 7 nucleotides line up with TRBD2. V lost 3 bases, J lost 0 bases, and 4 bases stayed unmatched. CDR1 is DFQATT and CDR2 is SNEGSKA in the germline V gene (reference sequence). The CDR3 sequence is 14 residues long. CDR3 in amino acids: CSASLTSYQETQYF. The CDR3 DNA reads as TGCAGTGCTAGTTTGACTAGCTACCAAGAGACCCAGTACTTC.